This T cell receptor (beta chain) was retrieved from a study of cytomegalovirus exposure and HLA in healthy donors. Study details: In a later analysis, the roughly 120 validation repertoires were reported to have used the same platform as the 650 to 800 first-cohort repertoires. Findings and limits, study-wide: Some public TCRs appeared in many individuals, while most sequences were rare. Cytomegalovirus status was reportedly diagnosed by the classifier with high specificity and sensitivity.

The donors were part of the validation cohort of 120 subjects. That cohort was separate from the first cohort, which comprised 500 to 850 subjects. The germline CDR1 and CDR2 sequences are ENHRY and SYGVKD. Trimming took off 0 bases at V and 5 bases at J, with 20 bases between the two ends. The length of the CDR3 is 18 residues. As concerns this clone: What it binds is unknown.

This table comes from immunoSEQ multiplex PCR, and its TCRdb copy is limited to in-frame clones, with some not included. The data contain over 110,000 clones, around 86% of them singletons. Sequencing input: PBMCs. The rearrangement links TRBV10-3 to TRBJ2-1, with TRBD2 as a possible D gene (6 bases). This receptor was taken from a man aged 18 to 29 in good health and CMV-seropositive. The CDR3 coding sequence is TGTGCCATCAGTGAGTCGAAATATCAGGGAGGCGTACACAATGAGCAGTTCTTC. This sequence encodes CAISESKYQGGVHNEQFF.